These 6 T cell receptor beta chains came from one sample sequenced in a study of tumor-infiltrating lymphocytes in primary liver carcinoma. Germline DNA was also extracted, with blood RNA taken from unsorted whole blood. TCR beta cDNA came from roughly 0.45 ug total RNA, primed with a constant-region primer. Slightly modified ARM-PCR with three nested multiplex PCR rounds yielded TCR beta libraries. Rounds one and two of PCR, each of around 11 cycles, were primed with TRBV1-TRBV30 forward primers and a C-beta reverse primer. TCRdb reprocessed the multiplex PCR reads via MiXCR and lists one record per CDR3 protein. The sample shows about 180,000 distinct CDR3 sequences, 60% of them seen only once. Sequencing was carried out using peripheral blood. The receptors shown here come from a man aged 35 to 55 with primary liver carcinoma and hepatitis B virus infection.

This clonotype has just a few counts. The V and J genes are TRBV10-2 and TRBJ2-1; 7 bases agree with TRBD1. Losses at the gene ends were 4 bases for V and 2 bases for J; bases not matched to a gene: 5. Germline V gene lookup returns CDR1 WSHSY and CDR2 SAAADI. The CDR3 covers 15 residues. The CDR3 sequence is CASSVMGTAYNEQFF. Here the CDR3 DNA reads TGCGCCAGCAGTGTTATGGGGACAGCCTACAATGAGCAGTTCTTC.

This clonotype was observed a few times. CDR3 in DNA: TGCGCCAGCAGCTCACAGAACACCGGGGAGCTGTTTTTT. Translating it yields CASSSQNTGELFF. V usage is TRBV5-1 and J usage is TRBJ2-2; D not certain. The CDR3 loop spans 13 amino acids. Germline V gene data show CDR1 as SGHRS and CDR2 as YFSETQ. Trimming pared 3 bases from V and 1 base from J, leaving 4 bases between.

The chain carries TRBV29-1 and TRBJ2-1, with 12 nucleotides matching TRBD2. The CDR3 is 14 residues long. V lost 7 bases to trimming and J lost 12 bases; unmatched junction nucleotides: 13. Per germline, CDR1 SQVTM and CDR2 ANQGSEA. The CDR3 is CSGGLAGLSDGQFF. CDR3 in DNA: TGCAGCGGCGGACTAGCGGGATTGTCAGATGGGCAGTTCTTC.

The chain uses TRBV7-9 and TRBJ2-5; D is uncertain. The V and J ends lost 4 bases and 0 bases respectively, with 3 bases between them. This CDR3 is built from 12 residues. The germline V gene has CDR1 SEHNR and CDR2 FQNEAQ (reference sequence). The DNA for the CDR3 is TGTGCCAGCAGCTGGGACCAAGAGACCCAGTACTTC. Translating it yields CASSWDQETQYF.

This clonotype was observed a handful of times. The chain is built from TRBV29-1 and TRBJ2-1, with a possible D match to TRBD2 (6 bases). The CDR3 has 13 residues. The germline V gene has CDR1 SQVTM and CDR2 ANQGSEA. V was clipped by 7 bases and J by 6 bases, with 16 bases between them. The CDR3, as DNA: TGCAGCGCCCTTATCGGGAGCGGCAATGAGCAGTTCTTC. It specifies CSALIGSGNEQFF.

Worth noting for this clonotype: At one end the junction does not follow the germline gene, possibly because of a read error. The chain has TRBV10-3 and TRBJ2-3, with 7 bases matching TRBD1. CDR3 size: 13 residues. CDR1 is ENHRY, CDR2 SYGVKD, per germline. For the CDR3, the DNA is TGTGCCATTCGGAATAACAGGGGAGATACGCAGTGTTTT. Protein sequence: CAIRNNRGDTQCF.